The source of this TCR beta chain is a study of T cells in narcolepsy. Background on the study: Enrolled donors included narcolepsy type 1 or type 2 patients and healthy controls.

Study-wide points: Autoreactive clonotypes reportedly recurred in blood of same and different patients, not controls. Some memory CD4+ repertoires had no autoreactive clone sequences. Comparing one patient's CSF and blood CD4+ clonotypes highlighted HCRT- and TRIB2-specific autoreactive clonotypes.

As concerns this clone: As yet, its antigen is unknown.

The CDR3 is 15 residues long. Germline CDR1 is MNHEY and CDR2 is SVGAGI. Trimming removed 4 bases from V and 0 bases from J, with 10 bases in between. Only in-frame clones appear in the TCRdb table, and some are missing; sequencing was by immunoSEQ multiplex PCR. In the table there are tens of thousands of clones, roughly two thirds of which are singletons. This TCR derives from a human donor in good health. Input material: memory (CD45RA-) CD4+ T cells from blood. This chain connects TRBV6-5 to TRBJ1-3, with a weak D call TRBD1 (5 bases). CDR3 in DNA: TGTGCCAGCAGTTTAGCCGGGACCTCTGGAAACACCATATATTTT. This gives the protein CASSLAGTSGNTIYF.